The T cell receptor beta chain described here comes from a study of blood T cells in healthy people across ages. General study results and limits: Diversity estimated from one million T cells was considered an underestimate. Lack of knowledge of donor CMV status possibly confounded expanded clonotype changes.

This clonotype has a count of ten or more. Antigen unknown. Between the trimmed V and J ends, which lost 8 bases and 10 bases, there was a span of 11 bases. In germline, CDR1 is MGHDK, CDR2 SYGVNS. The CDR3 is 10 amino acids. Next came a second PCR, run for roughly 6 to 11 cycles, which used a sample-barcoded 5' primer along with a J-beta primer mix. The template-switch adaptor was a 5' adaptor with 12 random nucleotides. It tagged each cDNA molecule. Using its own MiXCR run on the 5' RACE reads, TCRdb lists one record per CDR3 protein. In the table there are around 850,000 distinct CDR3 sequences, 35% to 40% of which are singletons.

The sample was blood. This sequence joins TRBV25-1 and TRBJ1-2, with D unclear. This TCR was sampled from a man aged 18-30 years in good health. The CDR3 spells CASSDRDYTF. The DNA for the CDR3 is TGTGCCAGCTCGGATCGGGACTACACCTTC.